This T cell receptor (beta chain) was captured by sequencing in a study of shared clonotypes between healthy human individuals (dated by TCRdb to 2018 to 2021). General notes on the study: A few men and a couple of women, aged 18 to 49 years, made up the cohort. To increase sequencing depth and limit assay-specific biases, different laboratories used diverse techniques to prepare libraries and sequence TCR repertoires. To estimate repertoire size and how much clonotypes are shared between individuals, the study performed deep sequencing of blood TCR repertoires from five healthy adults. Between about 0.8 and 8.9 billion PBMCs per donor were obtained by leukapheresis. For each donor, CD4 naive and CD4 memory were each run on three plates, CD8 naive on two plates, and CD8 memory on one plate.

Healthy HIV-negative adults with no recently reported acute infections or vaccinations were included as donors. Only Caucasian adults living in Nashville, Tennessee, USA were represented among the donors. CD4+ T cells were enriched by magnetic negative selection; naive cells were then positively selected on CD45RA, and the negative fraction formed the memory subset. After blood collection by leukapheresis, PBMCs were isolated using Ficoll-Histopaque density gradient centrifugation and then cryopreserved in the vapor phase of liquid nitrogen. Analytical flow cytometry was used to check the purity and quantity of each magnetically sorted T cell population. Each sorted fraction had its genomic DNA isolated and then quantified by UV absorbance on a Nanodrop 2000c. The paper's findings and limits, for the study overall: Even with the large sequencing depth, rarefaction of the sorted-subset datasets indicated that sequencing was incomplete. Compared with non-shared clonotypes, clonotypes shared by all four sorted-subset donors had higher generation probabilities. Across a handful of donors, roughly 5% of naive CD4, more than 3% of naive CD8, under 2.5% of memory CD4, and approximately 0.4% of memory CD8 clonotypes were shared. Estimated clonotype richness was generally larger for naive than for memory subsets. Because the study included a small number of donors, the genetic and exposure-history diversity represented was limited. Sampling was limited to blood, and TCR repertoires in tissue likely differ from TCR repertoires in blood. Pairwise subsampling indicated that sequencing depth was expected to affect the degree of clonotype sharing among donors.

Using the deep immunoSEQ assay, multiplex PCR amplified TCR CDR3 regions from genomic DNA. For each cell subset, the extracted genomic DNA was distributed evenly across all wells of several immunoSEQ 96-well plates, and each plate served as one replicate. Each replicate PCR for sorted subsets received roughly 0.2 ug genomic DNA, equal to roughly 30,000 T cell genomes. Purified libraries were quantified with a Qubit 3.0 fluorometer, sized on a Bioanalyzer 2100, and re-quantified with the KAPA Library Quantification kit. Every immunoSEQ 96-well plate was sequenced on a dedicated single-read 150-cycle Illumina NextSeq 550 flow cell. Turning to the authors' computational methods: Because only junctional sequences without quality scores were contained in the immunoSEQ output, filtering matching that applied to full-length reads could not be performed. Sequences were annotated with PyIR, a Python wrapper for IgBLAST v1.9, using IMGT germline references to assign V/J genes and CDR3. Reads with weak V/J assignments (E-value above 1e-6), missing CDR3, stop codons, out-of-frame junctions, or ambiguous translated residues were removed. V3J clonotypes were defined as sequences sharing the same inferred V gene, J gene, and CDR3 amino acid sequence. Percentage overlap between repertoires was calculated by dividing the number of shared unique clonotypes by the size of the smaller repertoire. RTK rarefaction, the Chao1 estimator, and Recon v2.1 estimates of unobserved clonotypes were used to assess repertoire richness. Generation probabilities for all TCRbeta clonotypes obtained by the gDNA method from several donors were computed using OLGA. Entries here come from immuneACCESS through TCRdb and include only in-frame sequences with V and J called. Some clones fail to appear in such tables; in the studies checked, an unresolved V gene covers under half of the shortfall, and the cause of the remainder is unknown. V and J calls and clone size are as listed in that table; D and trimming were resolved from the DNA. A total of 2 million to 2.5 million clones appear in this sample, about 94% of them only once. The ten largest clones capture roughly 0.13% of the sample.

A word on this clone: Its specific antigen is unknown. No base quality information exists; no much larger clone differs at one position.

Inclusive of the bounding cysteine and phenylalanine, the CDR3 is 15 residues long. The DNA shown is the 45-base CDR3, in frame from base 1. CDR1 and CDR2 were assigned from the germline V gene as SGHTA and FQGTGA. V ends up 5 bases short and J 4 bases short, with an unmatched junction base count of 5. The receptor was isolated from a young man in good health. Sample: naive CD4+ T cells sorted from blood. The cell subset or site label, as the study defines it: CD45RA+ positively selected. The chain employs TRBV7-3 and TRBJ2-1, with 10 junctional bases fitting TRBD2. The CDR3 reads as follows: CASSRSGGAYNEQFF. The nucleotide sequence is TGTGCCAGCAGCCGAAGCGGGGGGGCTTACAATGAGCAGTTCTTC.